Listed here are 32 T cell receptor beta chains from one sample, sequenced in a study of blood T cell repertoires in COVID-19. Profiling relied on immunoSEQ multiplex PCR, and the TCRdb table lists in-frame clones only, not all of them. The table shows 200,000 to 250,000 clones, with approximately 80% occurring only once. The sample comprised PBMCs or T cells enriched from blood (not recorded which). The receptors come from a woman aged 45-60 years with acute COVID-19.

This clone was detected only a few times. The chain couples TRBV12-3 or TRBV12-4 to TRBJ2-5, with 7 bases that match TRBD1. This CDR3 region has 11 residues. With V trimmed by 6 bases and J by 9 bases, 4 bases remained unmatched. The CDR3 coding sequence is TGTGCCAGCAGCCGTGACAGGGCCCAGTACTTC. Protein sequence: CASSRDRAQYF.

This clone was observed once. This chain joins TRBV6-6 and TRBJ2-1, with 9 positions matching TRBD2. Trimming took 2 bases from V and 7 from J; bases not matched to a gene: 6. Germline-derived CDR1 and CDR2 are MNHNY and SVGAGI (reference sequence). This CDR3 has 15 residues. Written as DNA, the CDR3 is TGTGCCAGCAGTTACGGCGGGAGGGACTTTAATGAGCAGTTCTTC. It encodes CASSYGGRDFNEQFF.

The chain combines TRBV6-5 with TRBJ1-4, with D perhaps matching TRBD1 (5 bases). In germline, CDR1 is MNHEY, CDR2 SVGAGI. This CDR3 comprises 15 residues. The V end was cut by 8 bases, the J end by 5 bases, with 18 bases between. The CDR3 is CASSASGTDNEKLFF. DNA for the CDR3: TGTGCCAGCTCCGCGAGCGGGACGGACAATGAAAAACTGTTTTTT.

CDR3: CASSQGGRRATGGMETQYF. The DNA for the CDR3 is TGCGCCAGCAGCCAGGGGGGAAGGCGGGCGACAGGGGGTATGGAGACCCAGTACTTC. This chain connects TRBV4-1 to TRBJ2-5, with 9 bases lining up with TRBD1. Germline trimming cut 3 bases from V and 5 bases from J; bases unmatched to any gene: 19. The CDR3 is made up of 19 amino acids. Germline loops: CDR1 MGHRA, CDR2 YSYEKL.

The J gene is TRBJ2-7, the V gene TRBV11-3, with D possibly being TRBD1 (6 bases). The CDR3 totals 15 residues. The V gene lost 1 base and the J gene lost 1 base, with 11 bases spanning the gap. Germline CDR1 SGHNT, CDR2 YENEEA. CDR3 sequence reads: CASSLGKTGSYEQYF. As DNA, the CDR3 is TGTGCCAGCAGCTTAGGTAAGACAGGATCCTACGAGCAGTACTTC.

The chain combines TRBV29-1 with TRBJ2-2, with 8 bases matching TRBD1. There are 13 residues in the CDR3. Trimming removed 7 bases from V and 1 base from J; junction bases left unmatched: 2. Germline CDR1 reads SQVTM; CDR2 reads ANQGSEA. The CDR3 loop reads CSADRENTGELFF. DNA of the CDR3: TGCAGCGCGGACAGGGAGAACACCGGGGAGCTGTTTTTT.

The rearrangement links TRBV7-2 to TRBJ2-1; 11 nucleotides line up with TRBD2. Unmatched junction bases numbered 9, after V lost 1 base and J lost 7 bases. This CDR3 region has 17 residues. In germline, CDR1 is SGHTA, CDR2 FQGNSA. The CDR3 bases are TGTGCCAGCAGCTTAGGTATGCTAGCGGGAGGCCAGAATGAGCAGTTCTTC. It specifies CASSLGMLAGGQNEQFF.

This chain uses TRBV28 with TRBJ1-1, with D unresolved. The CDR3 loop spans 13 amino acids. The ends were cut back, 5 bases at V and 3 bases at J, with 10 bases in the middle. Germline assignment: CDR1 MDHEN and CDR2 SYDVKM. DNA for the CDR3: TGTGCCAGCAGTCCTACGGGGTACACTGAAGCTTTCTTT. It codes for CASSPTGYTEAFF.

V is TRBV28 and J is TRBJ1-4; maybe TRBD1 (6 bases). This CDR3 region has 19 residues. Trimming cost V 4 bases and J 6 bases, with 27 bases left between them. Germline V CDR1 and CDR2: MDHEN, SYDVKM. The CDR3 region has the DNA TGTGCCAGCAGTTACCTCGGCTTAAAAATGACAGGTTTTGATGAAAAACTGTTTTTT. As protein: CASSYLGLKMTGFDEKLFF.

DNA of the CDR3: TGTGCCAGCAGCTCCGTCTATGGCTACACCTTC. Translated, it gives CASSSVYGYTF. V usage is TRBV11-2 and J usage is TRBJ1-2; no reliable D call. Trimming cost V 4 bases and J 4 bases, with 4 bases left between them. This CDR3 contains 11 residues. Germline-derived CDR1 and CDR2 are SGHAT and FQNNGV.

As regards this clone: Within the sample, other DNA sequences also encode this same CDR3. This chain joins TRBV28 and TRBJ1-2, with 8 bases identical to TRBD1. V shed 4 bases, J shed 2 bases, and the junction held 3 bases outside the gene matches. CDR1 and CDR2 from the germline V gene are MDHEN and SYDVKM. The CDR3 has 14 residues. The chain's CDR3 is CASSSGQGNYGYTF. The CDR3 DNA reads TGTGCCAGCAGTTCAGGACAGGGAAACTATGGCTACACCTTC.

CDR3 sequence reads: CASSPSGTGDSPLHF. CDR3 nucleotide sequence: TGTGCCAGCAGCCCGTCCGGGACGGGGGATTCACCCCTCCACTTT. This chain uses TRBV7-6 with TRBJ1-6; tentative D call: TRBD1 (5 bases). The CDR3 is made up of 15 amino acids. Germline lookup yields CDR1 SGHVS and CDR2 FNYEAQ. V was pared by 5 bases and J by 8 bases, with 16 bases between. Full variable domain (outside the CDR3, taken from reference TRBV7-6 and TRBJ1-6): GAGVSQSPRYKVTKRGQDVALRCDPISGHVSLYWYRQALGQGPEFLTYFNYEAQQDKSGLPNDRFSAERPEGSISTLTIQRTEQRDSAMYRCASSPSGTGDSPLHFGNGTRLTVT.

The V and J genes are TRBV4-1 and TRBJ1-5; the match to TRBD1 covers 7 bases. There are 17 residues in the CDR3. Germline values: CDR1 MGHRA, CDR2 YSYEKL. V was clipped by 3 bases and J by 5 bases; unmatched bases: 13. CDR3 amino acids: CASSQDTGTVLHQPQHF. The CDR3 nucleotides are TGCGCCAGCAGCCAGGACACCGGGACAGTACTTCATCAGCCCCAGCATTTT.

The CDR3 DNA is TGTGCCAGCAGCTTAGCGAGAACTGCAGATACGCAGTATTTT. This encodes CASSLARTADTQYF. The chain is built from TRBV7-2 and TRBJ2-3; D remains ambiguous. The CDR3 length is 14 residues. V was cut by 0 bases and J by 4 bases, with 8 bases left in between. Per germline, CDR1 SGHTA and CDR2 FQGNSA.

The chain recombines TRBV4-3 with TRBJ1-2; the match to TRBD1 covers 9 bases. CDR1 and CDR2 (germline): LGHNA, YSLEER. The CDR3 consists of 15 residues. V lost 6 bases to trimming and J lost 8 bases; unmatched junction nucleotides: 13. The CDR3 bases are TGCGCCAGCAGACCACAGGGGGCTAGGGGTGAGGGCTACACCTTC. This translates into CASRPQGARGEGYTF.

The chain is built from TRBV6-5 and TRBJ1-1, with 9 bases lining up with TRBD1. Unmatched junction bases numbered 9, after V lost 3 bases and J lost 4 bases. CDR1 is MNHEY, CDR2 SVGAGI, per germline. The CDR3 extends over 16 amino acids. In DNA form, the CDR3 reads TGTGCCAGCAGTTATGGTTCATTGGGACAGGGCACTGAAGCTTTCTTT. It translates to CASSYGSLGQGTEAFF.

J is TRBJ2-5 and V is TRBV14, with TRBD2 matching 8 bases. With 2 bases clipped from V and 4 bases from J, the junction kept 6 bases outside the gene matches. From germline, CDR1 is SGHDN and CDR2 FVKESK. The CDR3 runs 15 residues. The CDR3 sequence is CASSQWGLVGETQYF. The CDR3 DNA is TGTGCCAGCAGCCAATGGGGACTAGTAGGAGAGACCCAGTACTTC.

CDR3 residues: CASSVGQVATSGNTIYF. The CDR3, as DNA: TGTGCCAGCAGCGTAGGTCAGGTGGCGACCTCTGGAAACACCATATATTTT. The gene calls are TRBV9 and TRBJ1-3; D not resolved. The CDR3 extends over 17 amino acids. In germline, CDR1 is SGDLS, CDR2 YYNGEE. With 0 bases removed from V and 0 bases from J, the gap between germline ends came to 13 bases.

The rearrangement uses TRBV28 and TRBJ2-6; D might be TRBD2 (5 bases). Per the germline V gene, CDR1 is MDHEN and CDR2 is SYDVKM. V dropped 7 bases and J dropped 0 bases, with 13 bases sitting between them. The CDR3 totals 16 residues. The CDR3 is CASKHTRDSGANVLTF. DNA for the CDR3: TGTGCCAGCAAACACACTCGGGACTCTGGGGCCAACGTCCTGACTTTC.

The chain has TRBV28 and TRBJ1-3; D is undetermined. V lost 5 bases and J 3 bases, leaving 11 bases between the germline ends. The germline V gene has CDR1 MDHEN and CDR2 SYDVKM. CDR3 size: 14 residues. Here the CDR3 DNA reads TGTGCCAGCAGTCCGACTGTAAATGGAAACACCATATATTTT. It encodes CASSPTVNGNTIYF.

This clone appeared a single time. The chain recombines TRBV19 with TRBJ1-2; a weak D match, TRBD1 (6 bases). From germline, CDR1 is LNHDA and CDR2 SQIVND (reference sequence). Trimming removed 3 bases at V and 4 bases at J, with 9 bases between. The length of the CDR3 is 13 residues. The CDR3 sequence: CASSIQGSYGYTF. In DNA form, the CDR3 reads TGTGCCAGTAGTATTCAGGGGAGCTATGGCTACACCTTC. The complete variable domain, with remaining parts taken from reference TRBV19 and TRBJ1-2, reads DGGITQSPKYLFRKEGQNVTLSCEQNLNHDAMYWYRQDPGQGLRLIYYSQIVNDFQKGDIAEGYSVSREKKESFPLTVTSAQKNPTAFYLCASSIQGSYGYTFGSGTRLTVV.

The genes are TRBV5-6 and TRBJ2-7, with D perhaps TRBD2 (6 bases). CDR1 and CDR2 (germline): SGHDT, YYEEEE. Trimming left V 4 bases short and J 6 bases short, with 11 bases between. This CDR3 has 12 residues. CDR3 bases: TGTGCCAGCAGCGCCGGGGGTTTCGAGCAGTACTTC. It is translated as CASSAGGFEQYF.

The rearrangement links TRBV7-3 to TRBJ1-1; weak D call: TRBD1 (5 bases). This CDR3 has 13 residues. In germline, CDR1 is SGHTA, CDR2 FQGTGA. V lost 5 bases and J 0 bases, leaving 7 bases between the germline ends. The CDR3 sequence is CASSQGMNTEAFF. The CDR3 coding sequence is TGTGCCAGCAGCCAGGGTATGAACACTGAAGCTTTCTTT.

Only a few counts were recorded for this clone. This sequence joins TRBV20-1 and TRBJ2-7; weak D call: TRBD2 (6 bases). Trimming took 3 bases from V and 6 from J, leaving 18 bases between them. The CDR3 covers 14 residues. Germline V CDR1 and CDR2: DFQATT, SNEGSKA (reference sequence). The CDR3, as DNA: TGCAGTGCTAGTCGGGCCGGAGGGGCGGCCGAGCAGTACTTC. Translated, it gives CSASRAGGAAEQYF.

CDR3 sequence reads: CASSRMDRSYNEQFF. The CDR3 nucleotides are TGTGCCAGCAGCCGGATGGACAGGTCCTACAATGAGCAGTTCTTC. The chain recombines TRBV7-2 with TRBJ2-1; 7 positions match TRBD1. The CDR3 totals 15 residues. Per germline, CDR1 SGHTA and CDR2 FQGNSA. The V gene end was trimmed by 5 bases and the J gene end by 1 base; junction bases not matched to a gene: 5.

The chain carries TRBV6-1 and TRBJ1-1, with D perhaps TRBD1 (5 bases). This CDR3 has 13 amino acids. CDR1 is MNHNS and CDR2 is SASEGT in the germline V gene. V was shortened by 1 base and J by 4 bases, with 7 bases between the two germline ends. The CDR3 region is CASSEVGGTEAFF. The CDR3, as DNA: TGTGCCAGCAGTGAAGTGGGGGGCACTGAAGCTTTCTTT.

J is TRBJ2-2 and V is TRBV15; perhaps TRBD2 as D (6 bases). The germline gives CDR1 LNHNV, CDR2 YYDKDF (reference sequence). This CDR3 is 16 amino acids long. The V end lost 5 bases, the J end lost 0 bases, and 13 bases lay between the germline ends. The CDR3 coding sequence is TGTGCCACCAGCGCAACCCTAGCGACGAACACCGGGGAGCTGTTTTTT. This gives the protein CATSATLATNTGELFF.

V and J are TRBV7-3 and TRBJ1-5; D unresolved. Trimming cost V 5 bases and J 4 bases, with 3 bases left between them. Germline CDR1 reads SGHTA; CDR2 reads FQGTGA. The CDR3 consists of 11 residues. Here the CDR3 DNA reads TGTGCCAGCAGCATAAATCAGCCCCAGCATTTT. Encoded protein: CASSINQPQHF.

This clone was seen a few times. The rearrangement links TRBV28 to TRBJ2-2, with TRBD2 matching 10 bases. Looked up from germline, CDR1 is MDHEN and CDR2 is SYDVKM. V trimming: 9 bases; J trimming: 0 bases; junction bases outside the gene matches: 7. CDR3 length equals 16 residues. The CDR3 protein is CARGTSGAANTGELFF. The CDR3 bases are TGTGCCAGGGGAACTAGCGGGGCCGCGAACACCGGGGAGCTGTTTTTT.

This clone was counted only a few times. This chain links TRBV28 with TRBJ1-2; 7 positions agree with TRBD1. Germline lookup yields CDR1 MDHEN and CDR2 SYDVKM. The V gene end was trimmed by 7 bases and the J gene end by 1 base; junction bases not matched to a gene: 6. This CDR3 is 14 amino acids long. The DNA of the CDR3 is TGTGCCAGCATACGGGACAGCTATAACTATGGCTACACCTTC. Residues: CASIRDSYNYGYTF.

CDR3 loop: CASSLGQSYGYTF. The CDR3 DNA reads as TGCGCCAGCAGTTTGGGACAAAGTTATGGCTACACCTTC. The rearrangement joins TRBV4-3 to TRBJ1-2; the D gene is possibly TRBD1 (6 bases). CDR1 is LGHNA, CDR2 YSLEER, per germline. There are 13 residues in the CDR3. V lost 6 bases to trimming and J lost 5 bases, with 13 bases between them.

The CDR3 loop reads CASSQGHRGRLPGYTF. The CDR3 nucleotides read TGTGCCAGCAGCCAAGGACACAGGGGGCGGTTGCCGGGCTACACCTTC. J is TRBJ1-2 and V is TRBV3-1 (or the pseudogene TRBV3-2), with 9 bases fitting TRBD1. The CDR3 totals 16 residues. The V and J ends lost 1 base and 8 bases, in that order; junction bases with no gene match: 11. The germline CDR1 and CDR2 sequences are LGHDT and YNNKEL (reference sequence).